This T cell receptor (beta chain) stems from a study of prognosis after radiotherapy for stage I lung cancer. Overall study: In this cohort, every patient with non-small cell lung cancer was regarded as medically inoperable. Study conclusions and caveats: Divergent TRBV and TRBJ gene usage has reportedly been observed between patients with and without metastases.

The germline V gene has CDR1 DFQATT and CDR2 SNEGSKA (reference sequence). V gave up 1 base and J gave up 4 bases, with 10 bases separating them. CDR3 size: 13 residues. Comments on this clonotype: The antigen is not known.

Genomic DNA provided the template from which TCR beta CDR3 was amplified by two-round multiplex PCR. First-round PCR employed TRBV- and TRBJ-specific primers for each gene. TCRdb called the multiplex PCR reads again in MiXCR, with one record for every CDR3 protein. The sample has about 16,000 distinct CDR3 sequences, under 55% seen once. The chain combines TRBV20-1 with TRBJ1-1; D possibly corresponds to TRBD1 (5 bases). The receptor's source is a donor over 45 with non-small cell lung cancer. Sequenced here: PBMCs, sampled before or after stereotactic body radiation therapy (not recorded which). CDR3 sequence (DNA): TGCAGTGCTAGAGGCAGGGCGAGCACTGAAGCTTTCTTT. Protein product: CSARGRASTEAFF.